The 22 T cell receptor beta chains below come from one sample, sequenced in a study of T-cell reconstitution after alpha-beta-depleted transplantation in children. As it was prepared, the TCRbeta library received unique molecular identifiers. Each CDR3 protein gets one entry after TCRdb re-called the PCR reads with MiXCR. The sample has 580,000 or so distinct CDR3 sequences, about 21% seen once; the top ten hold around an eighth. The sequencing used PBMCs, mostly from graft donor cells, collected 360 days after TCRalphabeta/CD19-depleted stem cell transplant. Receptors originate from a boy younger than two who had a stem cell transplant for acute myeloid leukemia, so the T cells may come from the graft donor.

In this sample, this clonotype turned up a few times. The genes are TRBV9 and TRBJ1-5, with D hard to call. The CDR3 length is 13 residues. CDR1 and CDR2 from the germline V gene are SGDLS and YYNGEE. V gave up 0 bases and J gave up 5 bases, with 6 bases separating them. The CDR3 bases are TGTGCCAGCAGCGTAGTCCCTGATCAGCCCCAGCATTTT. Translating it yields CASSVVPDQPQHF.

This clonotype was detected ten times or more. The CDR3 DNA sequence: TGTGCCAGCAGCGCCAGACAGGGTAACACTGAAGCTTTCTTT. Translation: CASSARQGNTEAFF. The chain recombines TRBV7-9 with TRBJ1-1, with TRBD1 matching over 7 bases. Trimming took 5 bases from V and 2 from J; bases not matched to a gene: 5. Germline V lookup: CDR1 SEHNR, CDR2 FQNEAQ (reference sequence). This CDR3 spans 14 amino acids.

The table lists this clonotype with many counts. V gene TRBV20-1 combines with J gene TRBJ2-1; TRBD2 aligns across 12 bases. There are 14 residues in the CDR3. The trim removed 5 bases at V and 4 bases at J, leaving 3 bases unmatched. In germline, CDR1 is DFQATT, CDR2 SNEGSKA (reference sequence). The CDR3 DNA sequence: TGCAGTGCTTCTAGCGGGGGGGTATACAATGAGCAGTTCTTC. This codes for CSASSGGVYNEQFF.

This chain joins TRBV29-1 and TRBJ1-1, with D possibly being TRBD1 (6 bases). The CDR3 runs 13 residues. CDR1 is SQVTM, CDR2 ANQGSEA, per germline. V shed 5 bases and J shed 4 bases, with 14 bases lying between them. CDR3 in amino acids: CSVQGLRATEAFF. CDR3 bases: TGCAGCGTTCAGGGGTTAAGGGCCACTGAAGCTTTCTTT.

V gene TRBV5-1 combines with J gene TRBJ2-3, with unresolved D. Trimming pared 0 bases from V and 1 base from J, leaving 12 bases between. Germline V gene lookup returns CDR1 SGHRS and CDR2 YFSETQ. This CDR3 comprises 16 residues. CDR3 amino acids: CASSLVGSTGTDTQYF. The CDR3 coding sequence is TGCGCCAGCAGCTTGGTCGGCTCCACTGGCACAGATACGCAGTATTTT. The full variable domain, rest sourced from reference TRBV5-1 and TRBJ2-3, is KAGVTQTPRYLIKTRGQQVTLSCSPISGHRSVSWYQQTPGQGLQFLFEYFSETQRNKGNFPGRFSGRQFSNSRSEMNVSTLELGDSALYLCASSLVGSTGTDTQYFGPGTRLTVL.

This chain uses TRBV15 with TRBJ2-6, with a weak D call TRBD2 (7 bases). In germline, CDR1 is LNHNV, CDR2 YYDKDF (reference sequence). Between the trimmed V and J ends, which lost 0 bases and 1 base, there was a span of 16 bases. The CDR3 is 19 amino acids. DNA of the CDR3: TGTGCCACCAGCAGAGATCGGGGGGCCTTGAATTCTGGGGCCAACGTCCTGACTTTC. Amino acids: CATSRDRGALNSGANVLTF.

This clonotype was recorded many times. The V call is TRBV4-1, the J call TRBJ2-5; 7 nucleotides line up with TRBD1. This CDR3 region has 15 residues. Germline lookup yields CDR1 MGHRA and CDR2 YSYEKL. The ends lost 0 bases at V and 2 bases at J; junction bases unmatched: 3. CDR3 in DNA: TGCGCCAGCAGCCAAGACGTGGGACAGCAAGAGACCCAGTACTTC. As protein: CASSQDVGQQETQYF.

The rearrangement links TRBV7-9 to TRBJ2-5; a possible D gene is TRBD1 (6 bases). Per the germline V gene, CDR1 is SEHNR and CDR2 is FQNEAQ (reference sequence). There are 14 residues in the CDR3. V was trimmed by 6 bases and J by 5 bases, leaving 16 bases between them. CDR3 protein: CASRSTGELETQYF. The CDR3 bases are TGTGCCAGCAGGTCGACAGGCGAATTGGAGACCCAGTACTTC.

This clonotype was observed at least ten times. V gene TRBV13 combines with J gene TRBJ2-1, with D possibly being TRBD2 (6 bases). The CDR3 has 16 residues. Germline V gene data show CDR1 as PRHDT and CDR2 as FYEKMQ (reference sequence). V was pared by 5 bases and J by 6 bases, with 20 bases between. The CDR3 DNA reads TGTGCCAGCAGCCGTACTGGGACTCGGTGGGGCAATGAGCAGTTCTTC. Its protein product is CASSRTGTRWGNEQFF.

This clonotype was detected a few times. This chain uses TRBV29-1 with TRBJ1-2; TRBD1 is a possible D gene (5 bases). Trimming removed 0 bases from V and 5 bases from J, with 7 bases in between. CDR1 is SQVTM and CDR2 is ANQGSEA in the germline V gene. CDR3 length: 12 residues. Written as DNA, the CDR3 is TGCAGCGTTGAAGACACAGGATATGGCTACACCTTC. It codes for CSVEDTGYGYTF. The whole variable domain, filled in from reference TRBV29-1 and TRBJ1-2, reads SAVISQKPSRDICQRGTSLTIQCQVDSQVTMMFWYRQQPGQSLTLIATANQGSEATYESGFVIDKFPISRPNLTFSTLTVSNMSPEDSSIYLCSVEDTGYGYTFGSGTRLTVV.

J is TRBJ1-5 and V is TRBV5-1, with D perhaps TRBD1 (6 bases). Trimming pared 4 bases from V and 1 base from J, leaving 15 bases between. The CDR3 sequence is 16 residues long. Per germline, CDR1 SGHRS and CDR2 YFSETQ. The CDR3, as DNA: TGCGCCAGCAGCGTGGGGGGGCCACGAAGCAATCAGCCCCAGCATTTT. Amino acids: CASSVGGPRSNQPQHF.

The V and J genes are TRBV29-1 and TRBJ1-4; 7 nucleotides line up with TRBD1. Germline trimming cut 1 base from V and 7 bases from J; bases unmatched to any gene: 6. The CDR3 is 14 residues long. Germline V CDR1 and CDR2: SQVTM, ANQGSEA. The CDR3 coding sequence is TGCAGCGTTGAAGTTGCAGGGGGGACTGAAAAACTGTTTTTT. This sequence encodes CSVEVAGGTEKLFF.

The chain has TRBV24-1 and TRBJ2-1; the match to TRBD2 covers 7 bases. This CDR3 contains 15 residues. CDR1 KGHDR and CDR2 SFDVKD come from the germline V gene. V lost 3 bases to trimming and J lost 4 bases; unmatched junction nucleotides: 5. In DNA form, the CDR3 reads TGTGCCACCAGTGATCGAACCGGGGGGTACAATGAGCAGTTCTTC. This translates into CATSDRTGGYNEQFF.

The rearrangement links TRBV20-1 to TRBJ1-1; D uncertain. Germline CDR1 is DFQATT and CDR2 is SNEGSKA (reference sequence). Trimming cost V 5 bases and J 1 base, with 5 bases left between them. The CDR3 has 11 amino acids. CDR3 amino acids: CSAGKNTEAFF. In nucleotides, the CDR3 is TGCAGTGCTGGCAAGAACACTGAAGCTTTCTTT.

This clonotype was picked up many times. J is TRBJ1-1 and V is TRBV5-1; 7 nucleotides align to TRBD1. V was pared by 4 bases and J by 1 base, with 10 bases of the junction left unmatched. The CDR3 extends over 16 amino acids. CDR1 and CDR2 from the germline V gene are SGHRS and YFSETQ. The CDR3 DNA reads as TGCGCCAGCAGCCCTACCTACAGGGGAAGGAACACTGAAGCTTTCTTT. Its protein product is CASSPTYRGRNTEAFF.

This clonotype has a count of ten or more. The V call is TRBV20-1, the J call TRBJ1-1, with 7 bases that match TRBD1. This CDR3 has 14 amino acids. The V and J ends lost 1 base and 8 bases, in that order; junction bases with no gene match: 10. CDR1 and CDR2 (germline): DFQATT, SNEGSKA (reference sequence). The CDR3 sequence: CSARADRPWEEAFF. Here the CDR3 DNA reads TGCAGTGCTAGAGCGGACAGGCCTTGGGAGGAAGCTTTCTTT.

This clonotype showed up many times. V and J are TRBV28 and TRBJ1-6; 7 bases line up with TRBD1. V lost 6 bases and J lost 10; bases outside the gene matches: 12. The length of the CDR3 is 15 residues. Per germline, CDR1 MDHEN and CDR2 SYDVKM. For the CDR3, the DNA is TGTGCCAGCAGGGATTACAGGGGAAGGTCCTCACCCCTCCACTTT. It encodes CASRDYRGRSSPLHF.

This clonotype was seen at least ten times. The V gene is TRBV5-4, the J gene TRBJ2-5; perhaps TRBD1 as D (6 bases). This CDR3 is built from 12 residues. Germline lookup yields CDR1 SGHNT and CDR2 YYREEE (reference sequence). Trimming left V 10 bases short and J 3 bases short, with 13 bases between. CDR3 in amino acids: CASGQWKETQYF. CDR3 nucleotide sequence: TGTGCCTCCGGACAGTGGAAAGAGACCCAGTACTTC.

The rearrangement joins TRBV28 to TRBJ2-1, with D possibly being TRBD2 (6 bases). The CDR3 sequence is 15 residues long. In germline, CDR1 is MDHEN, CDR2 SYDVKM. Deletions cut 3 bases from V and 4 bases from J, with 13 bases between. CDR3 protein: CASSFPGLLYNEQFF. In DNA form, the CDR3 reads TGTGCCAGCAGTTTTCCGGGACTCCTTTACAATGAGCAGTTCTTC.

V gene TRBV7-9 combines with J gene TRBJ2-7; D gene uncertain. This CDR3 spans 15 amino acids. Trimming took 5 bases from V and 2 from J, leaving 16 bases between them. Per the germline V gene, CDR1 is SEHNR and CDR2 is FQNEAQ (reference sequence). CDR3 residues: CASSPTVSNPYEQYF. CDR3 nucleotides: TGTGCCAGCAGCCCAACGGTCTCTAACCCCTACGAGCAGTACTTC.

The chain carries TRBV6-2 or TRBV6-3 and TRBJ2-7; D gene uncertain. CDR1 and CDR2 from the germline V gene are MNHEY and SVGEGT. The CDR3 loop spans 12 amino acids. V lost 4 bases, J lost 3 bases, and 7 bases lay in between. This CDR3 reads CASSSSRYEQYV. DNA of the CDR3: TGTGCCAGCAGTTCCAGCCGCTACGAGCAGTACGTC.

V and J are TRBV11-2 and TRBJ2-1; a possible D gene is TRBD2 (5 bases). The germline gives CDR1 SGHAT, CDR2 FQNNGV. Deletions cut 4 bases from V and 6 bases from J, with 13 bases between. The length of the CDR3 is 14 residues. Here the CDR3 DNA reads TGTGCCAGCAGCTCCTCTCTAGCTCGCAATGAGCAGTTCTTC. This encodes CASSSSLARNEQFF.